Following are 9 T cell receptor beta chains from one sample sequenced in a study of blood T cell repertoires in COVID-19. Assay used: immunoSEQ multiplex PCR; TCRdb lists only in-frame clones, some missing. This table holds about 350,000 clones, about 90% found once. Sequencing was performed on PBMCs or T cells enriched from blood (not recorded which). The source is a young woman who had recovered from COVID-19.

The CDR3 here is CASSTYTRRRNTGELFF. The DNA for the CDR3 is TGTGCCAGCAGCACTTACACTAGGAGGAGGAACACCGGGGAGCTGTTTTTT. This chain joins TRBV28 and TRBJ2-2, with TRBD2 as a possible D gene (5 bases). Germline lookup yields CDR1 MDHEN and CDR2 SYDVKM. CDR3 size: 17 residues. Trimming pared 6 bases from V and 1 base from J, leaving 18 bases between.

This clone turned up a few times. This chain links TRBV10-3 with TRBJ2-7; D ambiguous. Germline values: CDR1 ENHRY, CDR2 SYGVKD. CDR3 length: 13 residues. The V gene lost 7 bases and the J gene lost 2 bases, with 12 bases spanning the gap. CDR3 in amino acids: CAITVTNTYEQYF. DNA of the CDR3: TGTGCCATCACCGTGACAAACACCTACGAGCAGTACTTC.

The V call is TRBV5-6, the J call TRBJ2-7; D not resolved. Trimming removed 0 bases from V and 5 bases from J, with 12 bases in between. Germline CDR1 SGHDT, CDR2 YYEEEE. The CDR3 runs to 14 residues. As DNA, the CDR3 is TGTGCCAGCAGCTTGGGCCCAGTATCCAACGAGCAGTACTTC. As protein: CASSLGPVSNEQYF.

This chain connects TRBV6-2 or TRBV6-3 to TRBJ2-7, with a weak D call TRBD1 (6 bases). Germline V gives CDR1 MNHEY, CDR2 SVGEGT. V was trimmed by 2 bases and J by 1 base, leaving 9 bases between them. CDR3 length: 14 amino acids. The CDR3 loop reads CASSYGGGSYEQYF. DNA for the CDR3: TGTGCCAGCAGTTACGGGGGCGGTTCCTACGAGCAGTACTTC.

The chain recombines TRBV20-1 with TRBJ1-4; tentative D call: TRBD1 (6 bases). Per germline, CDR1 DFQATT and CDR2 SNEGSKA (reference sequence). The CDR3 loop spans 16 amino acids. V dropped 3 bases and J dropped 2 bases, with 16 bases sitting between them. The CDR3 loop is CSASLPGGSTNEKLFF. CDR3 nucleotide sequence: TGCAGTGCTAGTCTTCCGGGGGGCTCTACTAATGAAAAACTGTTTTTT.

This clone has only one observation. CDR3 sequence: CASSLPGLAFPHNEQFF. The CDR3 coding sequence is TGTGCCAGCAGTCTCCCGGGACTAGCATTTCCCCACAATGAGCAGTTCTTC. The chain employs TRBV27 and TRBJ2-1; TRBD2 matches at 9 bases. The germline V gene has CDR1 MNHEY and CDR2 SMNVEV (reference sequence). This CDR3 has 17 amino acids. V dropped 5 bases and J dropped 5; count of bases not matched to a gene: 13.

This clone appeared a single time. The CDR3 DNA sequence: TGCGCCAGCAGCTTCGGGGAGAGCTCCTATAATTCACCCCTCCACTTT. It is translated as CASSFGESSYNSPLHF. The chain links TRBV5-1 to TRBJ1-6; D is unresolved. Between the trimmed V and J ends, which lost 2 bases and 0 bases, there was a span of 9 bases. Germline CDR1 SGHRS, CDR2 YFSETQ. The CDR3 is 16 residues long. Using reference TRBV5-1 and TRBJ1-6 for the parts outside the CDR3, the full variable domain is KAGVTQTPRYLIKTRGQQVTLSCSPISGHRSVSWYQQTPGQGLQFLFEYFSETQRNKGNFPGRFSGRQFSNSRSEMNVSTLELGDSALYLCASSFGESSYNSPLHFGNGTRLTVT.

The chain has TRBV2 and TRBJ1-6, with 8 bases that match TRBD1. CDR1 SNHLY and CDR2 FYNNEI come from the germline V gene. Trimming at V came to 4 bases and at J to 9 bases, leaving 8 bases not matched to a gene. This CDR3 is built from 15 residues. The CDR3 region is CASSARTGQGSPLHF. CDR3 nucleotides: TGTGCCAGCAGTGCACGGACAGGGCAGGGTTCACCCCTCCACTTT.

This clone has a count of ten or more. This rearrangement joins TRBV3-1 (or the pseudogene TRBV3-2) to TRBJ2-5; a weak D match, TRBD2 (5 bases). Germline CDR1 is LGHDT and CDR2 is YNNKEL (reference sequence). CDR3 length: 22 amino acids. V dropped 3 bases and J dropped 2 bases, with 34 bases sitting between them. The CDR3 loop is CASSQETTDLALASPPQETQYF. The CDR3, as DNA: TGTGCCAGCAGCCAGGAAACTACGGACTTAGCGCTAGCCTCCCCCCCGCAAGAGACCCAGTACTTC.